One sample yielded the 6 T cell receptor beta chains listed below, sequenced in a study of vaccination and CD4 T cells after COVID-19. Treatment: roughly 10-day PBMC culture with coronavirus spike peptide pools or control peptides (ViraFEST assay). An Oncomine TCR Beta short-read assay was used to sequence the DNA from cultured CD4+ T cells. TCRdb reanalysed the PCR reads using MiXCR and keeps one entry per CDR3 protein. Of under 20,000 distinct CDR3 sequences in the sample, 40% to 60% were seen once. Their target antigens are unknown. The sequencing used CD4+ T cells from blood, cultured in vitro, collected before SARS-CoV-2 vaccination. The receptors originated from a human donor who had recovered from COVID-19.

The chain is built from TRBV27 and TRBJ1-4; 8 bases fit TRBD1. Germline assignment: CDR1 MNHEY and CDR2 SMNVEV (reference sequence). The V gene end was trimmed by 5 bases and the J gene end by 7 bases; junction bases not matched to a gene: 9. This CDR3 is built from 15 residues. CDR3 nucleotide sequence: TGTGCCAGCAGTGTAAACAGGGGGGGGGGTGAAAAACTGTTTTTT. Amino acids: CASSVNRGGGEKLFF.

The chain links TRBV2 to TRBJ1-6; no firm D call. V was pared by 6 bases and J by 6 bases, with 15 bases between. This CDR3 has 15 residues. Germline CDR1 SNHLY, CDR2 FYNNEI. This CDR3 reads CASRWEGRVNSPLHF. The CDR3 DNA reads TGTGCCAGCAGATGGGAAGGACGGGTTAATTCACCCCTCCACTTT. The variable domain in full, with the rest retrieved from reference TRBV2 and TRBJ1-6, is EPEVTQTPSHQVTQMGQEVILRCVPISNHLYFYWYRQILGQKVEFLVSFYNNEISEKSEIFDDQFSVERPDGSNFTLKIRSTKLEDSAMYFCASRWEGRVNSPLHFGNGTRLTVT.

The chain employs TRBV7-6 and TRBJ2-3; D gene ambiguous. Germline V gene data show CDR1 as SGHVS and CDR2 as FNYEAQ. This CDR3 region has 13 residues. The V end was cut by 4 bases, the J end by 6 bases, with 11 bases between. The CDR3 nucleotides read TGTGCCAGCAGCTCCAATCTAAGGGATACGCAGTATTTT. Its protein product is CASSSNLRDTQYF.

The chain carries TRBV6-1 and TRBJ2-5; D not resolved. Germline V CDR1 and CDR2: MNHNS, SASEGT. The CDR3 runs to 16 residues. Trimming shortened V by 7 bases and J by 5 bases, and 23 bases separated the two germline ends. The CDR3 DNA follows: TGTGCCAGCACCCTTAACACTGCTGGAGTGCGGGAGACCCAGTACTTC. Encoded protein: CASTLNTAGVRETQYF.

The J gene is TRBJ1-1, the V gene TRBV2; no clear D gene. Trimming took off 7 bases at V and 1 base at J, with 13 bases between the two ends. The CDR3 runs 14 residues. Germline CDR1 is SNHLY and CDR2 is FYNNEI. Here the CDR3 DNA reads TGTGCCAGCACTCGAGAAATTTCGAACACTGAAGCTTTCTTT. Encoded protein: CASTREISNTEAFF.

The J gene is TRBJ2-1, the V gene TRBV24-1, with D perhaps matching TRBD1 (6 bases). The CDR3 extends over 10 amino acids. Trimming removed 9 bases from V and 15 bases from J, with 14 bases in between. Looked up from germline, CDR1 is KGHDR and CDR2 is SFDVKD. The chain's CDR3 is CATVKGVLFF. The DNA for the CDR3 is TGTGCCACCGTTAAGGGGGTTCTGTTCTTC.